Below, 30 T cell receptor beta chains from the same sample are listed, as sequenced in a study of blood T cells in healthy people across ages (dated by TCRdb to the mid-2010s). Library preparation was by 5' RACE. Sequencer: Illumina HiSeq 2500. A second PCR of about 7 to 12 cycles was run with a J-beta primer mix and a sample-barcoded 5' primer. TCRdb reprocessed the public reads (quality trimming at Q25 with fastp, clone calling with MiXCR) and kept in-frame beta chains. Entries that share a CDR3 protein sequence are merged under the most common genes and DNA. The sample table shows 1.4 million to 1.5 million distinct CDR3 sequences, and 40% to 50% are seen once. Jointly, the top ten make up approximately 7.9% of the sample. Sample: blood. All receptors come from a young woman in good health.

This clonotype was detected many times. The chain uses TRBV9 and TRBJ2-5; D unclear. V was cut by 4 bases and J by 2 bases, with 21 bases left in between. The length of the CDR3 is 17 residues. The germline V gene encodes CDR1 SGDLS and CDR2 YYNGEE. For the CDR3, the DNA is TGTGCCAGCAGCCCCGGGTCTTCCATCTCCTTACAAGAGACCCAGTACTTC. Its translation: CASSPGSSISLQETQYF.

The chain combines TRBV7-8 with TRBJ2-4, with 7 positions matching TRBD1. The CDR3 is 17 residues long. The V and J ends lost 1 base and 4 bases, in that order; junction bases with no gene match: 10. Germline V lookup: CDR1 SGHVS, CDR2 FQNEAQ. Here the CDR3 reads CASSLDPPGTEKNIQYF. As DNA, the CDR3 is TGTGCCAGCAGCTTAGACCCGCCCGGGACAGAAAAAAACATTCAGTACTTC.

The chain couples TRBV5-1 to TRBJ2-5; 12 bases map to TRBD2. This CDR3 has 16 residues. Germline V gives CDR1 SGHRS, CDR2 YFSETQ. Unmatched junction bases numbered 15, after V lost 4 bases and J lost 11 bases. CDR3 residues: CASSTTGTSGPNEQYF. The CDR3 DNA follows: TGCGCCAGCAGCACGACCGGGACTAGCGGGCCCAATGAGCAGTACTTC.

This clonotype has a handful of counts. The genes are TRBV27 and TRBJ1-1; no firm D call. The V gene's germline CDR1 is MNHEY and CDR2 SMNVEV (reference sequence). CDR3 length equals 12 residues. The CDR3, as DNA: TGTGTTAGCAGTCTCGGGAACACTGAAGCTTTCTTT. Translated, it gives CVSSLGNTEAFF.

This clonotype was recorded a few times. V is TRBV6-2 or TRBV6-3 and J is TRBJ1-5; maybe TRBD1 (5 bases). CDR3 size: 17 residues. V shed 4 bases and J shed 0 bases, with 16 bases lying between them. The germline CDR1 and CDR2 sequences are MNHEY and SVGEGT. CDR3 in amino acids: CASSFTLAGVSNQPQHF. The CDR3, as DNA: TGTGCCAGCAGTTTTACTCTGGCGGGGGTTAGCAATCAGCCCCAGCATTTT.

This clonotype has just a few counts. The chain links TRBV20-1 to TRBJ2-5; TRBD2 agrees at 9 bases. The assigned J gene may be wrong: the sequence end matches TRBJ2-7 better. CDR1 and CDR2 (germline): DFQATT, SNEGSKA (reference sequence). The CDR3 contains 13 residues. The DNA of the CDR3 is TGCAGTGTCAACAGCGGGGGGAGATACGAGCAGTACTTC. It yields the protein CSVNSGGRYEQYF.

The V call is TRBV29-1, the J call TRBJ2-7; D remains ambiguous. The V gene lost 0 bases and the J gene lost 7 bases, with 10 bases spanning the gap. The CDR3 totals 12 residues. CDR1 and CDR2 (germline): SQVTM, ANQGSEA. The CDR3 DNA sequence: TGCAGCGTTGAAGATCGGTTGGGGGAGCAGTACTTC. Amino acid sequence: CSVEDRLGEQYF.

Only a few counts were recorded for this clonotype. The chain recombines TRBV20-1 with TRBJ2-5, with D perhaps matching TRBD2 (7 bases). Germline lookup yields CDR1 DFQATT and CDR2 SNEGSKA (reference sequence). V lost 3 bases, J lost 4 bases, and 15 bases lay in between. CDR3 length equals 14 residues. CDR3 in amino acids: CSASTEGGLETQYF. The CDR3 bases are TGCAGTGCTAGTACTGAGGGGGGGCTAGAGACCCAGTACTTC.

CDR3 amino acids: CASSQTGQGPNSPLHF. The CDR3, as DNA: TGCGCCAGCAGTCAAACTGGACAGGGACCTAATTCACCCCTCCACTTT. The chain combines TRBV4-1 with TRBJ1-6; 8 nucleotides align to TRBD1. The J segment lost 6 bases and the V segment lost 6 bases, leaving 10 bases of the junction unmatched. The V gene's germline CDR1 is MGHRA and CDR2 YSYEKL. This CDR3 spans 16 amino acids.

This clonotype has more than one count but fewer than ten. The chain employs TRBV7-2 and TRBJ2-7; weak D call: TRBD1 (5 bases). V lost 9 bases and J lost 7, with 19 bases in between. In germline, CDR1 is SGHTA, CDR2 FQGNSA. The CDR3 has 13 residues. Here the CDR3 DNA reads TGTGCCAGTCTTGCCCCAGGGTCTAGGGAGCAGTACTTC. It encodes CASLAPGSREQYF.

Comment on this clonotype: Compared with germline, one end of the junction differs, possibly owing to a read error. V usage is TRBV7-2 and J usage is TRBJ1-2; D is unresolved. Germline loops: CDR1 SGHTA, CDR2 FQGNSA. This CDR3 is built from 13 residues. The CDR3 region has the DNA TGTGCCTGCAGCTTAGCTACCCTCTATGGCTACACCTTC. This translates into CACSLATLYGYTF.

This sequence joins TRBV20-1 and TRBJ2-1, with 12 nucleotides matching TRBD1. V was pared by 5 bases and J by 4 bases, with 3 bases of the junction left unmatched. Germline V gene data show CDR1 as DFQATT and CDR2 as SNEGSKA (reference sequence). This CDR3 region has 14 residues. CDR3 protein: CSAGTGGAYNEQFF. The CDR3 nucleotides read TGCAGTGCTGGGACAGGGGGCGCTTACAATGAGCAGTTCTTC.

The table lists this clonotype with a few counts. V usage is TRBV7-2 and J usage is TRBJ1-6; maybe TRBD1 (5 bases). V gave up 0 bases and J gave up 6 bases, with 9 bases separating them. Per the germline V gene, CDR1 is SGHTA and CDR2 is FQGNSA. The CDR3 is 15 amino acids. The CDR3: CASSLARGGNSPLHF. In DNA form, the CDR3 reads TGTGCCAGCAGCTTAGCAAGGGGAGGTAATTCACCCCTCCACTTT.

This clonotype has just a few counts. The chain joins TRBV25-1 to TRBJ2-7; 10 bases align to TRBD1. Germline V lookup: CDR1 MGHDK, CDR2 SYGVNS. The CDR3 loop spans 14 amino acids. V lost 8 bases to trimming and J lost 3 bases; unmatched junction nucleotides: 7. Here the CDR3 reads CASVTGGPLYEQYF. CDR3 in DNA: TGTGCCAGCGTGACAGGGGGCCCCCTCTACGAGCAGTACTTC.

The chain recombines TRBV20-1 with TRBJ2-3, with D perhaps TRBD1 (5 bases). The V gene lost 6 bases and the J gene lost 4 bases, with 14 bases spanning the gap. Germline CDR1 DFQATT, CDR2 SNEGSKA (reference sequence). CDR3 length equals 13 residues. DNA for the CDR3: TGCAGTGCGGGGCCGGAATATTCAGATACGCAGTATTTT. Translated: CSAGPEYSDTQYF.

The V and J genes are TRBV20-1 and TRBJ2-7; 7 nucleotides line up with TRBD1. The end of the DNA is better explained by TRBJ2-5, so the J call may be wrong. This CDR3 is built from 13 residues. Germline V gives CDR1 DFQATT, CDR2 SNEGSKA (reference sequence). CDR3 bases: TGCAGTGGGACCCTTCAAGGGGGCGAGACCCAGTACTTC. Translating it yields CSGTLQGGETQYF.

V usage is TRBV12-3 or TRBV12-4 and J usage is TRBJ1-2; 11 positions match TRBD1. J lost 3 bases, V lost 5 bases, and 11 bases had no gene match. The CDR3 has 17 residues. The CDR3 spells CASSIGDRGGPDYGYTF. The CDR3 nucleotides read TGTGCCAGCAGTATAGGGGACAGGGGGGGACCTGACTATGGCTACACCTTC.

The chain uses TRBV6-1 and TRBJ1-2; D unclear. The CDR3 sequence is 15 residues long. CDR1 is MNHNS and CDR2 is SASEGT in the germline V gene. Trimming took off 4 bases at V and 4 bases at J, with 16 bases between the two ends. CDR3 sequence reads: CASSAHKTDSYGYTF. DNA of the CDR3: TGTGCCAGCAGTGCCCACAAGACGGACTCCTATGGCTACACCTTC.

The chain carries TRBV6-9 and TRBJ2-5; D remains ambiguous. V dropped 8 bases and J dropped 2 bases, with 6 bases sitting between them. The CDR3 consists of 11 residues. Germline V gives CDR1 MNHGY, CDR2 SVAAGI. DNA of the CDR3: TGTGCCAGCCACATTCAAGAGACCCAGTACTTC. Protein sequence: CASHIQETQYF.

In this sample, this clonotype turned up a few times. The chain is built from TRBV4-1 and TRBJ2-1, with D perhaps TRBD2 (5 bases). The CDR3 extends over 15 amino acids. V was cut by 10 bases and J by 5 bases, with 21 bases left in between. The germline V gene encodes CDR1 MGHRA and CDR2 YSYEKL. The CDR3 is CATAPPGEGNNEQFF. The CDR3 DNA reads TGCGCCACCGCCCCCCCCGGGGAAGGCAACAATGAGCAGTTCTTC.

The table lists this clonotype with a few counts. The J gene is TRBJ2-4, the V gene TRBV20-1; D remains ambiguous. The CDR3 loop spans 12 amino acids. The V gene lost 1 base and the J gene lost 4 bases, with 5 bases spanning the gap. Germline V gene sequence: CDR1 DFQATT, CDR2 SNEGSKA (reference sequence). CDR3 nucleotides: TGCAGTGCTAGAGGGGAAAAAAACATTCAGTACTTC. Translation gives CSARGEKNIQYF.

The chain is built from TRBV15 and TRBJ1-4; D is possibly TRBD1 (5 bases). CDR3 length equals 13 residues. Trimming stripped 8 bases from V and 4 bases from J, with 11 bases between. From germline, CDR1 is LNHNV and CDR2 YYDKDF (reference sequence). The CDR3 here is CATGAKVNEKLFF. The CDR3 DNA sequence: TGTGCCACCGGGGCGAAGGTTAATGAAAAACTGTTTTTT.

V and J are TRBV12-5 and TRBJ2-1; D uncertain. The CDR3 is 16 amino acids. The germline V and J ends were trimmed by 1 base and 3 bases, with 13 bases remaining between them. Germline CDR1 reads LGHNT; CDR2 reads FRNRAP. CDR3 residues: CASGLARGDNYNEQFF. The DNA of the CDR3 is TGTGCTAGTGGTTTGGCACGCGGTGACAACTACAATGAGCAGTTCTTC.

Only a few counts were recorded for this clonotype. At one end, the junction sequence differs from germline, possibly due to a read error. V usage is TRBV7-2 and J usage is TRBJ1-1; D unclear. The germline V gene has CDR1 SGHTA and CDR2 FQGNSA. The CDR3 length is 15 residues. The CDR3: CASSYYGVGNPEAFF. The CDR3 DNA sequence: TGTGCCAGCAGTTACTACGGGGTGGGGAACCCTGAAGCTTTCTTT.

The V and J genes are TRBV20-1 and TRBJ2-5; tentative D call: TRBD2 (5 bases). Germline V gives CDR1 DFQATT, CDR2 SNEGSKA (reference sequence). V was shortened by 3 bases and J by 11 bases, with 22 bases between the two germline ends. The CDR3 runs 14 residues. The CDR3 region has the DNA TGCAGTGCTAGGACGAGGGAGTTGGTGAATGAGCAGTACTTC. This codes for CSARTRELVNEQYF.

This chain connects TRBV20-1 to TRBJ1-2, with D uncertain. The V end was cut by 2 bases, the J end by 8 bases, with 12 bases between. The CDR3 sequence is 12 residues long. Germline CDR1 reads DFQATT; CDR2 reads SNEGSKA (reference sequence). The CDR3 spells CSARRPDGGYTF. CDR3 nucleotide sequence: TGCAGTGCTAGAAGGCCGGATGGGGGCTACACCTTC.

The sample holds a few counts of this clonotype. The genes are TRBV12-3 or TRBV12-4 and TRBJ2-1; no firm D call. The CDR3 has 16 residues. V lost 6 bases, J lost 0 bases, and 15 bases lay in between. CDR3 DNA: TGTGCCAGCAGGAATGAAGGGCCGCTCTCCTACAATGAGCAGTTCTTC. This codes for CASRNEGPLSYNEQFF.

There are a few counts of this clonotype. In DNA, the CDR3 is TGTGCCAGAATCACCGGGACAGGGCTCCGCGAGCAGTACTTC. This codes for CARITGTGLREQYF. V is TRBV9 and J is TRBJ2-7; 9 bases are a match to TRBD1. This CDR3 comprises 14 residues. The trim removed 8 bases at V and 6 bases at J, leaving 12 bases unmatched. Germline CDR1 SGDLS, CDR2 YYNGEE. The full variable domain, rest sourced from reference TRBV9 and TRBJ2-7, is DSGVTQTPKHLITATGQRVTLRCSPRSGDLSVYWYQQSLDQGLQFLIQYYNGEERAKGNILERFSAQQFPDLHSELNLSSLELGDSALYFCARITGTGLREQYFGPGTRLTVT.

This clonotype was counted between two and nine times. The rearrangement joins TRBV27 to TRBJ1-1; the D gene is possibly TRBD1 (5 bases). The CDR3 is made up of 11 amino acids. Germline CDR1 MNHEY, CDR2 SMNVEV (reference sequence). V lost 9 bases and J lost 7, with 12 bases in between. The chain's CDR3 is CARFGADEAFF. The CDR3 DNA follows: TGTGCCAGATTTGGGGCAGATGAAGCTTTCTTT.

J is TRBJ2-1 and V is TRBV12-3 or TRBV12-4; tentative D call: TRBD2 (5 bases). The germline V and J ends were trimmed by 6 bases and 1 base, with 16 bases remaining between them. The CDR3 is 16 residues long. CDR3 residues: CASSGFWTGSYNEQFF. As DNA, the CDR3 is TGTGCCAGCAGCGGGTTTTGGACGGGATCCTACAATGAGCAGTTCTTC.